This is a list of T cell receptor beta chains from one sample in a study of beta chain features in type 1 diabetes. This table comes from immunoSEQ multiplex PCR, and its TCRdb copy is limited to in-frame clones, with some not included. The table shows around 150,000 clones, with under 13% occurring only once. The material sequenced was central memory CD4+ T cells from blood. Every receptor here comes from a man aged 25 to 40 with type 1 diabetes. CDR3s leave out the opening cysteine and the closing phenylalanine or tryptophan. Clone size appears in some rows only: once, few, many, or a class for an expanded clone.

abundance: .
j_gene: TRBJ2-2
v_gene: TRBV5-1
CDR3aa: ASSFIREGTGELF

abundance: few
j_gene: TRBJ2-1
v_gene: TRBV9
CDR3aa: ASSAHGSSYNEQF

abundance: .
j_gene: TRBJ1-2
v_gene: TRBV29-1
CDR3aa: SVPITGGGGAYT

abundance: few
j_gene: TRBJ1-4
v_gene: TRBV4-3
CDR3aa: ASSHSLVGTGGEKLF

abundance: few
j_gene: TRBJ2-7
v_gene: TRBV7-2
CDR3aa: ASSLKAGSYEQY

abundance: once
j_gene: TRBJ2-1
v_gene: TRBV6-5
CDR3aa: ASRFRPSSYNEQF

abundance: .
j_gene: TRBJ2-4
v_gene: TRBV14
CDR3aa: ASSRTDDLAKNIQY

abundance: .
j_gene: TRBJ2-7
v_gene: TRBV30
CDR3aa: AWSRQGYEQY

abundance: .
j_gene: TRBJ1-5
v_gene: TRBV6-5
CDR3aa: ASSYDRGSNQPQH

abundance: .
j_gene: TRBJ2-5
v_gene: TRBV5-1
CDR3aa: ASSLTSPGQETQY

abundance: few
j_gene: TRBJ2-7
v_gene: TRBV5-1
CDR3aa: ASQMSDSYEQY

abundance: .
j_gene: TRBJ2-5
v_gene: TRBV10-3
CDR3aa: AISESGEETQY

abundance: many
j_gene: TRBJ2-7
v_gene: TRBV30
CDR3aa: ASSRTESDEQY

abundance: few
j_gene: TRBJ1-1
v_gene: TRBV2
CDR3aa: ARSTGNTEAF

abundance: .
j_gene: TRBJ2-1
v_gene: TRBV2
CDR3aa: ASSVTSGVLREQF

abundance: .
j_gene: TRBJ2-7
v_gene: TRBV4-3
CDR3aa: ASSQGLAGNYEQY

abundance: .
j_gene: TRBJ2-2
v_gene: TRBV7-3
CDR3aa: ASSRTSNSGELF

abundance: .
j_gene: TRBJ2-7
v_gene: TRBV14
CDR3aa: ASSQGAGGEQY

abundance: few
j_gene: TRBJ2-3
v_gene: TRBV6-5
CDR3aa: ASKQGNTDTQY

abundance: .
j_gene: TRBJ1-5
v_gene: TRBV2
CDR3aa: ASAGQGNNQPQH

abundance: .
j_gene: TRBJ2-6
v_gene: TRBV10-3
CDR3aa: AISGGRAPGANVLT

abundance: .
j_gene: TRBJ2-1
v_gene: TRBV10-3
CDR3aa: AISDAGTSGASSYNEQF

abundance: .
j_gene: TRBJ2-4
v_gene: TRBV18
CDR3aa: ASSPVYSKNIQY

abundance: few
j_gene: TRBJ2-1
v_gene: TRBV7-2
CDR3aa: ASSLTSGIYNEQF

abundance: .
j_gene: TRBJ2-1
v_gene: TRBV9
CDR3aa: ASSLPGRDEQF

abundance: .
j_gene: TRBJ2-7
v_gene: TRBV7-3
CDR3aa: ASKPNSNSYEQY

abundance: few
j_gene: TRBJ2-5
v_gene: TRBV27
CDR3aa: ASSKTLTGTSLETQY

abundance: .
j_gene: TRBJ2-5
v_gene: TRBV13
CDR3aa: ASSLVATKETQY

abundance: .
j_gene: TRBJ1-1
v_gene: TRBV5-4
CDR3aa: ASSVNRGGGNTEAF

abundance: many
j_gene: TRBJ2-7
v_gene: TRBV10-3
CDR3aa: AIAVSGSPYEQY

abundance: .
j_gene: TRBJ1-1
v_gene: TRBV30
CDR3aa: AWSVKQGGRRVVNTEAF

abundance: .
j_gene: TRBJ1-5
v_gene: TRBV28
CDR3aa: ASSLSVQGARPQH

abundance: .
j_gene: TRBJ2-3
v_gene: TRBV29-1
CDR3aa: SARTGIKDTQY

abundance: .
j_gene: TRBJ1-2
v_gene: TRBV11-1
CDR3aa: ASSRTDSKGYGYT

abundance: .
j_gene: TRBJ2-3
v_gene: TRBV19
CDR3aa: ASSLRPTLAGEGDTQY

abundance: once
j_gene: TRBJ1-3
v_gene: TRBV18
CDR3aa: ASSPQGRGGNTIY

abundance: many
j_gene: TRBJ2-1
v_gene: TRBV25-1
CDR3aa: ASSELVAGISHEQF

abundance: .
j_gene: TRBJ1-2
v_gene: TRBV2
CDR3aa: ASSAPDRHYGYT

abundance: few
j_gene: TRBJ2-7
v_gene: TRBV7-9
CDR3aa: ASSLEAGGDGY

abundance: .
j_gene: TRBJ1-4
v_gene: TRBV30
CDR3aa: ACNEGAPASNEKLF

abundance: .
j_gene: TRBJ2-7
v_gene: TRBV5-1
CDR3aa: ASGSSGQSYEQY

abundance: few
j_gene: TRBJ2-3
v_gene: TRBV11-2
CDR3aa: ASSRWTSGSGITDTQY

abundance: .
j_gene: TRBJ2-1
v_gene: TRBV7-9
CDR3aa: ASSPLGLADNEQF

abundance: few
j_gene: TRBJ1-3
v_gene: TRBV7-9
CDR3aa: ASSAREGSGNTIY

abundance: many
j_gene: TRBJ1-2
v_gene: TRBV6-5
CDR3aa: ASSSGVNYGYT

abundance: few
j_gene: TRBJ2-2
v_gene: TRBV25-1
CDR3aa: ASRGGTLRELF

abundance: few
j_gene: TRBJ2-3
v_gene: TRBV13
CDR3aa: ASSLGGGGADTQY

abundance: few
j_gene: TRBJ1-5
v_gene: TRBV4-3
CDR3aa: ASSQDRQGVQPQH

abundance: few
j_gene: TRBJ2-5
v_gene: TRBV5-4
CDR3aa: ASSLWSIQETQY

abundance: few
j_gene: TRBJ1-5
v_gene: TRBV7-9
CDR3aa: ASSLQGSNQPQH

abundance: .
j_gene: TRBJ1-5
v_gene: TRBV6-5
CDR3aa: ASRRGQGRQPQH

abundance: few
j_gene: TRBJ2-1
v_gene: TRBV18
CDR3aa: ASSPFQRTPSSYNEQF

abundance: .
j_gene: TRBJ2-6
v_gene: TRBV2
CDR3aa: ASSDGSSGANVLT

abundance: .
j_gene: TRBJ2-3
v_gene: TRBV4-2
CDR3aa: ASSQGTGTDTQY

abundance: .
j_gene: .
v_gene: TRBV27
CDR3aa: ASSSGSGYEQY